What follows is one TCR beta chain and its context. V lost 4 bases and J lost 0, with 17 bases in between. The CDR3 loop spans 17 amino acids. The V gene's germline CDR1 is SGDLS and CDR2 YYNGEE. Clones were read by immunoSEQ multiplex PCR, and TCRdb kept only the in-frame ones, dropping some. The sample holds more than 65,000 clones; about 96% are singletons and the top ten take about 0.31%. This record comes from a study of technical replicates of blood from a handful of donors. The sequencing input was T cells isolated from PBMCs. The clonotype originates from a human donor in good health. This rearrangement joins TRBV9 to TRBJ2-1; D ambiguous. CDR3 protein: CASSPSLILSSYNEQFF. CDR3 nucleotide sequence: TGTGCCAGCAGCCCTAGTCTGATCCTCAGCTCCTACAATGAGCAGTTCTTC.